The 26 T cell receptor beta chains reported below all come from one sample, sequenced in a study of blood T cell repertoires in COVID-19. Sequenced by immunoSEQ multiplex PCR; TCRdb stores in-frame clones only, minus some. Here the sample spans roughly 35,000 clones, more than 85% being singletons. Sequenced input: peripheral blood. The receptors originated from a human donor in a cohort sampled during active COVID-19.

This chain connects TRBV7-8 to TRBJ1-4; possible D gene TRBD1, 6 bases. Looked up from germline, CDR1 is SGHVS and CDR2 is FQNEAQ. With 4 bases removed from V and 5 bases from J, the gap between germline ends came to 20 bases. CDR3 length equals 17 residues. The CDR3 here is CASSSGVEDRFNEKLFF. DNA for the CDR3: TGTGCCAGCAGCTCAGGGGTCGAAGACAGATTCAATGAAAAACTGTTTTTT.

For this clone: Distinct nucleotide sequences in the sample also encode this CDR3. This chain uses TRBV5-1 with TRBJ2-7, with 10 nucleotides matching TRBD1. The germline gives CDR1 SGHRS, CDR2 YFSETQ. Trimming at V came to 0 bases and at J to 4 bases, leaving 1 base not matched to a gene. The CDR3 covers 14 residues. CDR3 sequence: CASSLGQGAYEQYF. The CDR3 DNA sequence: TGCGCCAGCAGCTTGGGACAGGGGGCATACGAGCAGTACTTC.

The gene calls are TRBV5-1 and TRBJ2-1; 10 bases agree with TRBD1. The CDR3 runs 14 residues. Per germline, CDR1 SGHRS and CDR2 YFSETQ. The ends lost 7 bases at V and 8 bases at J; junction bases unmatched: 9. DNA for the CDR3: TGCGCCAGCGGACCCTGGACAGGGGGGGATGAGCAGTTCTTC. Residues: CASGPWTGGDEQFF. The full variable domain, in which reference TRBV5-1 and TRBJ2-1 provide the parts outside the CDR3, is KAGVTQTPRYLIKTRGQQVTLSCSPISGHRSVSWYQQTPGQGLQFLFEYFSETQRNKGNFPGRFSGRQFSNSRSEMNVSTLELGDSALYLCASGPWTGGDEQFFGPGTRLTVL.

The chain is built from TRBV18 and TRBJ2-7; TRBD1 agrees at 7 bases. CDR1 and CDR2 (germline): KGHSH, LQKENI. The CDR3 is made up of 15 amino acids. V dropped 3 bases and J dropped 0; count of bases not matched to a gene: 5. CDR3 bases: TGTGCCAGCTCACCGGGGACAGTGATCTCCTACGAGCAGTACTTC. It specifies CASSPGTVISYEQYF.

The gene calls are TRBV25-1 and TRBJ2-7; 9 positions agree with TRBD2. The CDR3 extends over 15 amino acids. Per germline, CDR1 MGHDK and CDR2 SYGVNS. After removal of 5 bases from V and 6 bases from J, the junction contained 11 bases not matched to a gene. The CDR3 nucleotides are TGTGCCAGCAGTCCAGCCGGGACTAGCCTTAGCGAGCAGTACTTC. It encodes CASSPAGTSLSEQYF.

V is TRBV9 and J is TRBJ2-5; 11 nucleotides align to TRBD2. From germline, CDR1 is SGDLS and CDR2 YYNGEE. The CDR3 runs to 16 residues. Trimming took 2 bases from V and 2 from J; bases not matched to a gene: 5. The CDR3 nucleotides read TGTGCCAGCAGCGTTCAGCGACTAGCGGGACAAGAGACCCAGTACTTC. This codes for CASSVQRLAGQETQYF.

This rearrangement joins TRBV19 to TRBJ2-5; D is perhaps TRBD1 (6 bases). Germline V gene sequence: CDR1 LNHDA, CDR2 SQIVND (reference sequence). The CDR3 consists of 14 residues. Trimming took 5 bases from V and 1 from J, leaving 11 bases between them. The CDR3 DNA sequence: TGTGCCAGTAGTGTAGGACAGCCCCAAGAGACCCAGTACTTC. This codes for CASSVGQPQETQYF.

In regard to this clone: Other DNA sequences in the same sample also yield this CDR3. The rearrangement uses TRBV19 and TRBJ2-5; D remains ambiguous. Per the germline V gene, CDR1 is LNHDA and CDR2 is SQIVND (reference sequence). This CDR3 has 13 amino acids. V shed 5 bases and J shed 3 bases, with 10 bases lying between them. Written as DNA, the CDR3 is TGTGCCAGTAGTGTCCTAAGAGAAGAGACCCAGTACTTC. Translating it yields CASSVLREETQYF. Combining the CDR3 with reference TRBV19 and TRBJ2-5 gives the whole variable domain DGGITQSPKYLFRKEGQNVTLSCEQNLNHDAMYWYRQDPGQGLRLIYYSQIVNDFQKGDIAEGYSVSREKKESFPLTVTSAQKNPTAFYLCASSVLREETQYFGPGTRLLVL.

This clone came up once. The V and J genes are TRBV2 and TRBJ2-7; no clear D. Trimming took 3 bases from V and 3 from J, leaving 6 bases between them. The CDR3 covers 12 residues. Germline V gene data show CDR1 as SNHLY and CDR2 as FYNNEI. For the CDR3, the DNA is TGTGCCAGCAGTGACTTAATCTACGAGCAGTACTTC. It specifies CASSDLIYEQYF.

The chain is built from TRBV9 and TRBJ1-1, with D possibly being TRBD1 (5 bases). Germline V gene sequence: CDR1 SGDLS, CDR2 YYNGEE. V was shortened by 3 bases and J by 0 bases, with 18 bases between the two germline ends. The CDR3 totals 17 residues. As DNA, the CDR3 is TGTGCCAGCAGCGCAAGTAGTCTGCGGGGGTTGAACACTGAAGCTTTCTTT. It translates to CASSASSLRGLNTEAFF.

J is TRBJ2-2 and V is TRBV7-6, with 8 bases identical to TRBD1. Germline-derived CDR1 and CDR2 are SGHVS and FNYEAQ. V lost 2 bases to trimming and J lost 5 bases; unmatched junction nucleotides: 7. The length of the CDR3 is 16 residues. CDR3 protein: CASSLNLRTGTGELFF. The CDR3 DNA sequence: TGTGCCAGCAGCTTAAATTTAAGGACAGGGACCGGGGAGCTGTTTTTT.

The chain links TRBV18 to TRBJ2-7; TRBD1 agrees at 7 bases. This CDR3 region has 15 residues. CDR1 and CDR2 from the germline V gene are KGHSH and LQKENI. After removal of 3 bases from V and 0 bases from J, the junction contained 5 bases not matched to a gene. The CDR3: CASSPPWTGSYEQYF. DNA of the CDR3: TGTGCCAGCTCACCGCCCTGGACAGGCTCCTACGAGCAGTACTTC.

This sequence joins TRBV19 and TRBJ1-3, with D perhaps TRBD1 (6 bases). The germline CDR1 and CDR2 sequences are LNHDA and SQIVND (reference sequence). The CDR3 has 14 amino acids. The V and J ends lost 6 bases and 0 bases respectively, with 9 bases between them. The CDR3 DNA is TGTGCCAGTAGGGTCAGGGGCTCTGGAAACACCATATATTTT. Residues: CASRVRGSGNTIYF.

The gene calls are TRBV9 and TRBJ1-5, with a tentative D call TRBD1 (5 bases). V lost 4 bases and J lost 1, with 9 bases in between. This CDR3 comprises 14 residues. Germline V lookup: CDR1 SGDLS, CDR2 YYNGEE. The CDR3 DNA is TGTGCCAGCAGCCCCCAGGGCAGCAATCAGCCCCAGCATTTT. Its translation: CASSPQGSNQPQHF.

This chain uses TRBV4-2 with TRBJ2-7, with TRBD2 identical over 9 bases. CDR1 and CDR2 from the germline V gene are LGHNA and YNFKEQ. This CDR3 comprises 15 residues. V lost 4 bases, J lost 2 bases, and 6 bases stayed unmatched. CDR3 bases: TGTGCCAGCAGCCCCTGGACTAGCGCAACCTACGAGCAGTACTTC. This codes for CASSPWTSATYEQYF.

This clone was counted once. V usage is TRBV5-1 and J usage is TRBJ1-5; 7 bases agree with TRBD1. Germline CDR1 SGHRS, CDR2 YFSETQ. Unmatched junction bases numbered 8, after V lost 0 bases and J lost 2 bases. This CDR3 is 17 amino acids long. The CDR3 nucleotides are TGCGCCAGCAGCTTGGGACCGACAGGGACTGGCAATCAGCCCCAGCATTTT. This gives the protein CASSLGPTGTGNQPQHF.

The chain joins TRBV6-1 to TRBJ1-1; TRBD1 agrees at 7 bases. The junction had 4 bases not matched to a gene; V was cut back by 3 bases and J by 0 bases. From germline, CDR1 is MNHNS and CDR2 SASEGT. This CDR3 spans 15 amino acids. The DNA for the CDR3 is TGTGCCAGCAGTGAGGAGGGGACAGTGAACACTGAAGCTTTCTTT. Its translation is CASSEEGTVNTEAFF.

The rearrangement uses TRBV27 and TRBJ2-3, with TRBD2 matching 9 bases. Germline V gives CDR1 MNHEY, CDR2 SMNVEV (reference sequence). Trimming took 2 bases from V and 4 from J; bases not matched to a gene: 10. CDR3 length: 17 residues. CDR3 nucleotides: TGTGCCAGCAGTTTAGGTCTGCAACTAGCGGGCGCAGATACGCAGTATTTT. This gives the protein CASSLGLQLAGADTQYF.

This clone counts as medium-sized. The rearrangement uses TRBV6-5 and TRBJ1-2; TRBD1 matches 9 bases. V was pared by 4 bases and J by 4 bases, with 7 bases of the junction left unmatched. The CDR3 spans 15 residues. The germline CDR1 and CDR2 sequences are MNHEY and SVGAGI. CDR3 sequence: CASSFGTGNPYGYTF. The CDR3 bases are TGTGCCAGCAGTTTTGGGACAGGGAATCCCTATGGCTACACCTTC.

This clone was observed a few times. The rearrangement links TRBV6-5 to TRBJ2-7; 10 nucleotides line up with TRBD1. The ends lost 8 bases at V and 4 bases at J; junction bases unmatched: 5. Per the germline V gene, CDR1 is MNHEY and CDR2 is SVGAGI. CDR3 length: 13 amino acids. The CDR3 DNA follows: TGTGCCAGCGGGACAGGGGTCGTGTACGAGCAGTACTTC. Protein: CASGTGVVYEQYF.

The chain carries TRBV10-1 and TRBJ1-4; TRBD1 agrees at 8 bases. The V gene end was trimmed by 4 bases and the J gene end by 7 bases; junction bases not matched to a gene: 8. The CDR3 has 15 residues. Germline loops: CDR1 WNHNN, CDR2 SYGVQD (reference sequence). CDR3 in DNA: TGCGCCAGCAGTGCCTCCGGGACAGGAGGTGAAAAACTGTTTTTT. Translation: CASSASGTGGEKLFF.

This chain connects TRBV7-9 to TRBJ1-2; possible D gene TRBD1, 5 bases. The germline CDR1 and CDR2 sequences are SEHNR and FQNEAQ (reference sequence). V shed 5 bases and J shed 6 bases, with 19 bases lying between them. This CDR3 has 15 residues. This CDR3 is CASSPPILPGDGYTF. CDR3 in DNA: TGTGCCAGCAGCCCACCCATACTCCCGGGGGATGGCTACACCTTC. Full variable domain (outside the CDR3, taken from reference TRBV7-9 and TRBJ1-2): DTGVSQNPRHKITKRGQNVTFRCDPISEHNRLYWYRQTLGQGPEFLTYFQNEAQLEKSRLLSDRFSAERPKGSFSTLEIQRTEQGDSAMYLCASSPPILPGDGYTFGSGTRLTVV.

This rearrangement joins TRBV6-6 to TRBJ1-2; 8 bases align to TRBD1. In germline, CDR1 is MNHNY, CDR2 SVGAGI (reference sequence). The CDR3 consists of 14 residues. With 7 bases clipped from V and 6 bases from J, the junction kept 10 bases outside the gene matches. Written as DNA, the CDR3 is TGTGCCAGCACTCAAACGGACAGGGCCCATGGCTACACCTTC. It codes for CASTQTDRAHGYTF.

V and J are TRBV9 and TRBJ2-5; 9 bases align to TRBD2. The CDR3 has 17 residues. In germline, CDR1 is SGDLS, CDR2 YYNGEE. V shed 4 bases, J shed 5 bases, and the junction held 15 bases outside the gene matches. This CDR3 reads CASSPEGASGNEETQYF. CDR3 DNA: TGTGCCAGCAGCCCCGAGGGGGCTAGCGGGAACGAGGAGACCCAGTACTTC. Variable domain in full (rest from reference TRBV9 and TRBJ2-5): DSGVTQTPKHLITATGQRVTLRCSPRSGDLSVYWYQQSLDQGLQFLIQYYNGEERAKGNILERFSAQQFPDLHSELNLSSLELGDSALYFCASSPEGASGNEETQYFGPGTRLLVL.

The chain employs TRBV10-2 and TRBJ1-2; D may be TRBD1 (6 bases). The V end was cut by 3 bases, the J end by 4 bases, with 15 bases between. The CDR3 consists of 15 residues. Germline-derived CDR1 and CDR2 are WSHSY and SAAADI. The chain's CDR3 is CASSEDRISGYGYTF. The CDR3 DNA reads TGCGCCAGCAGTGAAGACAGGATATCGGGCTATGGCTACACCTTC.

The rearrangement joins TRBV14 to TRBJ2-7; weak D call: TRBD2 (5 bases). Trimming removed 4 bases at V and 3 bases at J, with 22 bases between. The CDR3 loop spans 17 amino acids. Germline CDR1 and CDR2: SGHDN and FVKESK. The CDR3 sequence: CASSLLSQRIHNYEQYF. CDR3 DNA sequence: TGTGCCAGCAGCCTCCTTTCCCAGCGGATCCACAACTACGAGCAGTACTTC.